These 7 T cell receptor beta chains originate from one sample sequenced in a study of vaccination effects on CD4 cells after COVID-19. Their recognized antigens are unknown. Using immunoSEQ multiplex PCR, the repertoire was profiled, and TCRdb retains in-frame clones only, with some absent. The sample holds about 27,000 clones, approximately 80% seen once. Antigen-specific CD4+ T cells were first expanded with viral peptide pools by the ViraFEST assay and only then sequenced. Isolating CD4+ T cells followed 9 to 10 days of culture. Each vaccine recipient was nucleocapsid antibody negative and had no prior SARS-CoV-2 infection. The sequencing used CD4+ T cells from PBMCs cultured with HCoV-NL63 spike peptides, collected before COVID-19 vaccination. The receptor source for this set is a human donor who received a COVID-19 vaccine.

The rearrangement joins TRBV4-3 to TRBJ2-3; D is tentatively TRBD1 or TRBD2 (5 bases each). This CDR3 contains 15 residues. Germline CDR1 LGHNA, CDR2 YSLEER. Between the trimmed V and J ends, which lost 2 bases and 2 bases, there was a span of 11 bases. CDR3 sequence reads: CASSQQGPHTDTQYF. CDR3 in DNA: TGCGCCAGCAGCCAACAGGGACCACACACAGATACGCAGTATTTT.

As regards this clone: An end of the junction differs from the germline gene, which may be a read error. The chain is built from TRBV5-4 and TRBJ2-5; D perhaps matches TRBD2 (5 bases). CDR3 length: 14 amino acids. Germline CDR1 SGHNT, CDR2 YYREEE (reference sequence). The CDR3 reads CASSSGSGQGTQYF. CDR3 coding DNA: TGTGCCAGCAGCAGCGGATCGGGCCAAGGGACCCAGTACTTC.

This rearrangement joins TRBV3-1 (or the pseudogene TRBV3-2) to TRBJ2-3; TRBD2 matches 10 bases. CDR1 is LGHDT, CDR2 YNNKEL, per germline (reference sequence). With 4 bases clipped from V and 6 bases from J, the junction kept 1 base outside the gene matches. This CDR3 contains 13 residues. CDR3 sequence reads: CASSRTSGDTQYF. DNA of the CDR3: TGTGCCAGCAGCCGGACTAGCGGCGATACGCAGTATTTT.

The genes are TRBV7-2 and TRBJ1-5, with D perhaps TRBD1 (5 bases). V shed 3 bases and J shed 3 bases, with 12 bases lying between them. The CDR3 length is 15 residues. Germline V lookup: CDR1 SGHTA, CDR2 FQGNSA. CDR3 sequence (DNA): TGTGCCAGCAGCTTGGGCGACAGACTCAATCAGCCCCAGCATTTT. Its protein product is CASSLGDRLNQPQHF.

The chain uses TRBV19 and TRBJ2-6; D may be TRBD2 (6 bases). The CDR3 loop spans 18 amino acids. Germline V gene sequence: CDR1 LNHDA, CDR2 SQIVND (reference sequence). Deletions cut 2 bases from V and 0 bases from J, with 14 bases between. In nucleotides, the CDR3 is TGTGCCAGTAGTATAATAGACGGGAGAACCTCTGGGGCCAACGTCCTGACTTTC. Translated: CASSIIDGRTSGANVLTF. Looking up the rest from reference TRBV19 and TRBJ2-6 gives the full variable domain: DGGITQSPKYLFRKEGQNVTLSCEQNLNHDAMYWYRQDPGQGLRLIYYSQIVNDFQKGDIAEGYSVSREKKESFPLTVTSAQKNPTAFYLCASSIIDGRTSGANVLTFGAGSRLTVL.

The rearrangement joins TRBV5-8 to TRBJ1-6; D perhaps matches TRBD1 (5 bases). Trimming pared 3 bases from V and 3 bases from J, leaving 19 bases between. Germline CDR1 SGHTS, CDR2 YDEGEE. The CDR3 has 18 amino acids. DNA of the CDR3: TGTGCCAGCAGCTCCGCCTCCGGGGCCCGGAGCTATAATTCACCCCTCCACTTT. It translates to CASSSASGARSYNSPLHF.

The chain couples TRBV24-1 to TRBJ2-3; the match to TRBD2 covers 14 bases. Germline loops: CDR1 KGHDR, CDR2 SFDVKD. This CDR3 is built from 17 residues. Unmatched junction bases numbered 6, after V lost 6 bases and J lost 2 bases. The chain's CDR3 is CATSPGTSGGITDTQYF. CDR3 in DNA: TGTGCCACCAGTCCCGGGACTAGCGGGGGCATCACAGATACGCAGTATTTT.